The present entry profiles one T cell receptor beta chain with its context. Its target is unknown. At one end the junction does not follow the germline gene, possibly because of a read error. Sample donors were healthy Caucasian individuals that came from Russia, aged roughly 6 to 95. It was roughly 10 milliliters of peripheral blood that were drawn from each donor. These data come from a study of blood T cells in healthy people across ages. General study findings and limits: Strong correlation existed between TCR beta diversity and naive T cell percentage. Estimates of diversity drawn from one million T cells were considered underestimates.

From germline, CDR1 is DFQATT and CDR2 SNEGSKA (reference sequence). CDR3 length: 12 amino acids. With a J-beta primer mix and a sample-barcoded 5' primer, a second PCR ran about 7 to 12 cycles. TCRdb reprocessed the 5' RACE reads with MiXCR, giving one entry per CDR3 protein. This sample has about 1.4 million distinct CDR3 sequences, with almost 60% found just once. This clonotype originated in a man younger than 35 in good health. The sequencing sample was made of blood. The chain links TRBV20-1 to TRBJ2-5, with 10 bases lining up with TRBD2. The CDR3 region has the DNA TGCAGTGCAAGAGGACTAGCGGTAGAGCAGTACTTC. Its translation: CSARGLAVEQYF.